The T cell receptor (beta chain) described here comes from a study of T cell clones after liver transplantation. About the study: At least one year of complete immunosuppression withdrawal without enzymes over twice normal defined tolerance.

There are 11 residues in the CDR3. V lost 4 bases, J lost 5 bases, and 8 bases lay in between. CDR1 and CDR2 (germline): SQVTM, ANQGSEA. TCRdb's table, derived via immunoSEQ multiplex PCR, lists solely in-frame clones and lacks some. The sample lists about 74,000 clones, about four fifths occurring once. This chain connects TRBV29-1 to TRBJ1-2; D might be TRBD1 (5 bases). The sequence derives from a human donor who received a liver transplant. The sample was CD4+ T cells from blood, taken before liver transplant. The CDR3 sequence: CSVGGRYGYTF. The CDR3 DNA reads as TGCAGCGTTGGGGGGAGGTATGGCTACACCTTC.